A selection of T cell receptor beta chains follows, all from one sample in a study of cytomegalovirus exposure and HLA in healthy donors. Generated by immunoSEQ multiplex PCR, the TCRdb table keeps only in-frame clones and is missing some. The table lists tens of thousands of clones, around 97% of them singletons. The sequenced material came from PBMCs. The receptor source for this set is a man younger than 45 in good health and CMV-seropositive. Each CDR3 is given with its conserved first and last residue. The order of the fields is V gene, clone size, J gene, D gene, CDR3 DNA, CDR3 protein. The D gene is left open where the match is weak. Clone size, where shown, is once, few, many, or a class for clones that have expanded.

>TRBV5-1|.|TRBJ1-2|TRBD1
TGCGCCAGCAGCTTGGGGACAGGGGGCTTCTATGGCTACACCTTC
CASSLGTGGFYGYTF
>TRBV4-3|.|TRBJ2-1|.
TGCGCCAGCAGCCAAGAGGGACTCCCACCCAATGAGCAGTTCTTC
CASSQEGLPPNEQFF
>TRBV28|.|TRBJ1-4|.
TGTGCCAGCAGGGCGACGGGGGCTAATGAAAAACTGTTTTTT
CASRATGANEKLFF
>TRBV11-2|.|TRBJ2-7|.
TGTGCCAGCAGCGCGCGACTAGGGTTGGACTACGAGCAGTACTTC
CASSARLGLDYEQYF
>TRBV15|.|TRBJ1-4|.
TGTGCCACCAGCAGTGCTGGGCCCGTGGGAAAACTGTTTTTT
CATSSAGPVGKLFF
>TRBV6-5|.|TRBJ1-5|TRBD1
TGTGCCAGCAGTAAACGGACAGGTAGCAATCAGCCCCAGCATTTT
CASSKRTGSNQPQHF
>TRBV27|.|TRBJ2-5|.
TGTGCCAGCAGTTTATGGAGGCAAGAGACCCAGTACTTC
CASSLWRQETQYF
>TRBV28|.|TRBJ2-7|.
TGTGCCAGCAGTTTTACCCGGGTACGGTCCTACGAGCAGTACTTC
CASSFTRVRSYEQYF
>TRBV6-1|.|TRBJ2-7|.
TGTGCCAGCAGTGCCCAGACAGGCTACGAGCAGTACTTC
CASSAQTGYEQYF
>TRBV28|.|TRBJ2-6|.
TGTGCCAGCAGTTCCCCCGTCTCTGGGGCCAACGTCCTGACTTTC
CASSSPVSGANVLTF
>TRBV4-3|.|TRBJ2-1|.
TGCGCCAGCAAGTTAGACAGGCACTCGTACAATGAGCAGTTCTTC
CASKLDRHSYNEQFF
>TRBV28|.|TRBJ2-1|.
TGTGCCAGCAGTTTAGCACAGCTCTACCACAATGAGCAGTTCTTC
CASSLAQLYHNEQFF
>TRBV11-1|once|TRBJ1-2|.
TGTGCCAGCAGCTTATACGGGGGAACGCTGAACTATGGCTACACCTTC
CASSLYGGTLNYGYTF
>TRBV11-3|.|TRBJ2-5|.
TGTGCCAGCAGCGCTCGTGCGACTCATCAAGAGGAGACCCAGTACTTC
CASSARATHQEETQYF
>TRBV28|.|TRBJ1-5|TRBD1
TGTGCCAGCAAGGGCCGGACAGGGCTGCGCAATCAGCCCCAGCATTTT
CASKGRTGLRNQPQHF
>TRBV5-1|.|TRBJ2-7|TRBD1
TGCGCCAGCAGCTTCCATCCACCGGGACAGGGGGTTGGGCTCTCCTACGAGCAGTACTTC
CASSFHPPGQGVGLSYEQYF